The 5 T cell receptor beta chains reported below all come from one sample, sequenced in a study of cytomegalovirus exposure and HLA in healthy donors. The PCR employed 60 Vbeta primers together with 13 Jbeta primers. Profiled with immunoSEQ multiplex PCR; TCRdb holds only in-frame clones, not every one. The data show approximately 160,000 clones, around 85% seen once. Sequencing was performed on PBMCs. The receptor set was obtained from a human donor in good health.

CDR3 sequence (DNA): TGCAGCGGGGGACTCTACAATGAGCAGTTCTTC. Translating it yields CSGGLYNEQFF. The gene calls are TRBV29-1 and TRBJ2-1; perhaps TRBD2 as D (6 bases). V gave up 7 bases and J gave up 3 bases, with 7 bases separating them. Looked up from germline, CDR1 is SQVTM and CDR2 is ANQGSEA. This CDR3 contains 11 residues.

The CDR3 DNA reads as TGCGCCAGCAGCTTGGCCGGGACATCCGGAAACACCATATATTTT. Translated, it gives CASSLAGTSGNTIYF. The chain joins TRBV5-1 to TRBJ1-3; D possibly corresponds to TRBD1 (6 bases). This CDR3 is 15 amino acids long. Trimming took off 0 bases at V and 4 bases at J, with 11 bases between the two ends. The germline V gene has CDR1 SGHRS and CDR2 YFSETQ.

The gene calls are TRBV5-1 and TRBJ1-2, with D unresolved. The CDR3 extends over 13 amino acids. From germline, CDR1 is SGHRS and CDR2 YFSETQ. The V and J ends lost 2 bases and 8 bases respectively, with 13 bases between them. The DNA of the CDR3 is TGCGCCAGCAGCTTATCCGGGGTGGAGGGCTACACCTTC. It specifies CASSLSGVEGYTF.

The chain links TRBV6-5 to TRBJ1-5, with TRBD1 as a possible D gene (6 bases). V was pared by 6 bases and J by 7 bases, with 13 bases between. Germline CDR1 is MNHEY and CDR2 is SVGAGI. The CDR3 totals 13 residues. CDR3 loop: CASSRDTRQPQHF. The CDR3, as DNA: TGTGCCAGCAGCCGGGACACAAGACAGCCCCAGCATTTT.

V gene TRBV7-2 combines with J gene TRBJ1-5; TRBD1 is a possible D gene (5 bases). CDR3 length equals 16 residues. Trimming removed 5 bases at V and 0 bases at J, with 14 bases between. Germline CDR1 is SGHTA and CDR2 is FQGNSA. The CDR3 loop reads CASSPARGISNQPQHF. The CDR3 coding sequence is TGTGCCAGCAGCCCAGCCCGGGGGATTAGCAATCAGCCCCAGCATTTT.